A single sample gave rise to the 31 T cell receptor beta chains below, sequenced in a study of T and B cells in COVID-19 patients. Blood genomic DNA input for TRB amplification was 250-500 ng. TRB rearrangements were amplified by multiplex PCR with BIOMED2 TRB-A/B primers. One entry per CDR3 protein, called by TCRdb with MiXCR from the multiplex PCR reads. The sample includes around 30,000 distinct CDR3 sequences, approximately 29% of them seen just once. Sequenced: blood. The receptors derive from a human donor who had recovered from COVID-19.

This chain uses TRBV5-4 with TRBJ2-7, with 8 bases identical to TRBD1. Germline assignment: CDR1 SGHNT and CDR2 YYREEE (reference sequence). The V and J ends lost 4 bases and 5 bases, in that order; junction bases with no gene match: 8. The CDR3 runs to 14 residues. CDR3 sequence: CASSVRQGHNEQYF. In DNA form, the CDR3 reads TGTGCCAGCAGCGTGAGACAGGGGCACAACGAGCAGTACTTC.

The genes are TRBV5-4 and TRBJ2-7; TRBD1 is a possible D gene (6 bases). The V end lost 6 bases, the J end lost 5 bases, and 21 bases lay between the germline ends. CDR3 length: 15 amino acids. Germline CDR1 reads SGHNT; CDR2 reads YYREEE (reference sequence). CDR3 region: CASTPGLARGNEQYF. The CDR3, as DNA: TGTGCCAGCACCCCCGGGTTGGCCAGGGGCAACGAGCAGTACTTC.

This clonotype was seen at least ten times. V is TRBV5-6 and J is TRBJ2-5; D is possibly TRBD1 or TRBD2 (5 bases each). The CDR3 consists of 14 residues. Germline CDR1 reads SGHDT; CDR2 reads YYEEEE. Trimming pared 0 bases from V and 4 bases from J, leaving 10 bases between. The CDR3 spells CASSLEAGRETQYF. CDR3 in DNA: TGTGCCAGCAGCTTGGAAGCAGGGAGAGAGACCCAGTACTTC.

The V and J genes are TRBV7-2 and TRBJ2-7, with a weak D call TRBD2 (6 bases). From germline, CDR1 is SGHTA and CDR2 FQGNSA. CDR3 length: 14 residues. V lost 7 bases and J lost 5, with 18 bases in between. The CDR3 protein is CASKRGGPIDEQYF. In nucleotides, the CDR3 is TGTGCCAGCAAACGCGGAGGGCCTATCGACGAGCAGTACTTC.

The rearrangement joins TRBV7-2 to TRBJ1-1; D perhaps matches TRBD1 (5 bases). The germline V and J ends were trimmed by 2 bases and 4 bases, with 14 bases remaining between them. Germline loops: CDR1 SGHTA, CDR2 FQGNSA. The length of the CDR3 is 15 residues. The CDR3: CASSLLGPGPTEAFF. The CDR3 DNA sequence: TGTGCCAGCAGCTTATTAGGGCCGGGACCCACTGAAGCTTTCTTT.

V gene TRBV20-1 combines with J gene TRBJ2-7, with 7 bases lining up with TRBD2. This CDR3 spans 15 amino acids. V shed 0 bases and J 3 bases; nucleotides not matched to a gene: 8. Germline assignment: CDR1 DFQATT and CDR2 SNEGSKA (reference sequence). The CDR3 DNA is TGCAGTGCTAGAGATCGGCGGGGGAGTGGCTACGAGCAGTACTTC. Residues: CSARDRRGSGYEQYF.

This clonotype turned up a few times. The chain links TRBV11-1 to TRBJ1-1; maybe TRBD1 (6 bases). This CDR3 is built from 15 residues. Trimming took off 5 bases at V and 5 bases at J, with 18 bases between the two ends. CDR1 and CDR2 from the germline V gene are SGHAT and FQDESV (reference sequence). CDR3 sequence: CASSLTGAVGTEAFF. As DNA, the CDR3 is TGTGCCAGCAGCCTTACGGGGGCAGTAGGTACTGAAGCTTTCTTT.

In this sample, this clonotype turned up many times. This chain joins TRBV19 and TRBJ1-6, with 7 nucleotides matching TRBD1. V trimming: 5 bases; J trimming: 6 bases; junction bases outside the gene matches: 7. Germline CDR1 is LNHDA and CDR2 is SQIVND (reference sequence). This CDR3 region has 15 residues. The CDR3 region has the DNA TGTGCCAGTAGTCTGACAGGGAGGCTTAATTCACCCCTCCACTTT. Encoded protein: CASSLTGRLNSPLHF.

This clonotype was counted between two and nine times. The chain links TRBV6-2 or TRBV6-3 to TRBJ1-2; the D gene is possibly TRBD1 (5 bases). Germline lookup yields CDR1 MNHEY and CDR2 SVGEGT. The CDR3 totals 14 residues. With 5 bases removed from V and 2 bases from J, the gap between germline ends came to 12 bases. Written as DNA, the CDR3 is TGTGCCAGCAGTGACCCGGGACCCAACTATGGCTACACCTTC. Amino acids: CASSDPGPNYGYTF.

This clonotype was seen a handful of times. As DNA, the CDR3 is TGTGCCAGTAGTACGAGGGCAGCAAAATATAGCAATCAGCCCCAGCATTTT. This codes for CASSTRAAKYSNQPQHF. This chain joins TRBV19 and TRBJ1-5; D unresolved. This CDR3 contains 17 residues. The V gene lost 4 bases and the J gene lost 0 bases, with 16 bases spanning the gap. From germline, CDR1 is LNHDA and CDR2 SQIVND (reference sequence). Full variable domain (rest looked up from reference TRBV19 and TRBJ1-5): DGGITQSPKYLFRKEGQNVTLSCEQNLNHDAMYWYRQDPGQGLRLIYYSQIVNDFQKGDIAEGYSVSREKKESFPLTVTSAQKNPTAFYLCASSTRAAKYSNQPQHFGDGTRLSIL.

V usage is TRBV12-3 or TRBV12-4 and J usage is TRBJ2-2; no definite D call. This CDR3 comprises 14 residues. V lost 0 bases and J 3 bases, leaving 5 bases between the germline ends. CDR3 in DNA: TGTGCCAGCAGTTTAGCGGGTTACACCGGGGAGCTGTTTTTT. It codes for CASSLAGYTGELFF.

The rearrangement links TRBV7-4 to TRBJ2-2, with 8 bases lining up with TRBD2. J gave up 3 bases and V 5 bases, and 8 bases lay outside the gene matches. The CDR3 loop spans 16 amino acids. CDR1 SGHVT and CDR2 SQSDAQ come from the germline V gene. The CDR3 here is CASSPRRGGDTGELFF. CDR3 DNA: TGTGCCAGCAGCCCCCGCCGGGGGGGCGACACCGGGGAGCTGTTTTTT.

V usage is TRBV5-1 and J usage is TRBJ2-2; 10 nucleotides line up with TRBD1. V shed 6 bases, J shed 3 bases, and the junction held 2 bases outside the gene matches. CDR3 length: 14 amino acids. Germline-derived CDR1 and CDR2 are SGHRS and YFSETQ. The CDR3 protein is CASKDRGDTGELFF. The DNA of the CDR3 is TGCGCCAGCAAGGACAGGGGGGACACCGGGGAGCTGTTTTTT.

This chain uses TRBV7-9 with TRBJ2-3, with a possible D match to TRBD2 (6 bases). Germline assignment: CDR1 SEHNR and CDR2 FQNEAQ (reference sequence). This CDR3 spans 13 amino acids. Trimming stripped 5 bases from V and 6 bases from J, with 12 bases between. CDR3 region: CASSPAGWDTQYF. CDR3 coding DNA: TGTGCCAGCAGCCCGGCGGGGTGGGATACGCAGTATTTT.

The chain joins TRBV6-6 to TRBJ1-1; tentative D call: TRBD1 (5 bases). Deletions cut 5 bases from V and 5 bases from J, with 36 bases between. Germline V gene sequence: CDR1 MNHNY, CDR2 SVGAGI (reference sequence). The CDR3 extends over 21 amino acids. For the CDR3, the DNA is TGTGCCAGCAGTCTCGTCGGGGGGAGTTGGTCGAAAACGCGGTATAAAACTGAAGCTTTCTTT. Its translation: CASSLVGGSWSKTRYKTEAFF.

This sequence joins TRBV6-6 and TRBJ2-5; D may be TRBD2 (6 bases). Per germline, CDR1 MNHNY and CDR2 SVGAGI (reference sequence). This CDR3 is 14 amino acids long. V lost 6 bases and J lost 4, with 15 bases in between. CDR3 in DNA: TGTGCCAGCAGACACCGTCGGGGAGGAGAGACCCAGTACTTC. Amino acid sequence: CASRHRRGGETQYF.

Points on this clonotype: A much larger clone lies a single base off, so this may be a read error. The chain is built from TRBV15 and TRBJ2-7; perhaps TRBD2 as D (6 bases). Germline assignment: CDR1 LNHNV and CDR2 YYDKDF (reference sequence). This CDR3 region has 15 residues. Between the trimmed V and J ends, which lost 7 bases and 4 bases, there was a span of 20 bases. Here the CDR3 DNA reads TGTGCCACCACGCTCGAGGCAAACGCGGGGTACGAGCAGTACTTC. Protein: CATTLEANAGYEQYF.

By sample share, this clonotype is medium-sized (0.01 to 0.1%). The chain uses TRBV29-1 and TRBJ2-5, with TRBD1 matching 9 bases. CDR1 is SQVTM, CDR2 ANQGSEA, per germline. The CDR3 loop spans 14 amino acids. V dropped 5 bases and J dropped 2; count of bases not matched to a gene: 6. The CDR3 region is CSVRGQGLQETQYF. CDR3 sequence (DNA): TGCAGCGTTAGGGGACAGGGACTACAAGAGACCCAGTACTTC. The whole variable domain, filled in from reference TRBV29-1 and TRBJ2-5, reads SAVISQKPSRDICQRGTSLTIQCQVDSQVTMMFWYRQQPGQSLTLIATANQGSEATYESGFVIDKFPISRPNLTFSTLTVSNMSPEDSSIYLCSVRGQGLQETQYFGPGTRLLVL.

The rearrangement uses TRBV7-9 and TRBJ2-1; D is perhaps TRBD1 (6 bases). CDR3 length equals 17 residues. The ends were cut back, 4 bases at V and 0 bases at J, with 16 bases in the middle. Germline V CDR1 and CDR2: SEHNR, FQNEAQ (reference sequence). The CDR3 region is CASSSPPRQASYNEQFF. CDR3 DNA sequence: TGTGCCAGCAGCTCCCCCCCGCGACAGGCCTCCTACAATGAGCAGTTCTTC.

This clonotype has only one observation. This chain uses TRBV9 with TRBJ2-2; D remains unclear. The germline V and J ends were trimmed by 4 bases and 1 base, with 11 bases remaining between them. The V gene's germline CDR1 is SGDLS and CDR2 YYNGEE. The CDR3 length is 15 residues. The CDR3 nucleotides read TGTGCCAGCAGCTCTCGGACCCTGAACACCGGGGAGCTGTTTTTT. Encoded protein: CASSSRTLNTGELFF.

This clonotype rates as medium-sized. V and J are TRBV19 and TRBJ2-3, with D unresolved. The CDR3 consists of 13 residues. The germline V gene has CDR1 LNHDA and CDR2 SQIVND (reference sequence). Trimming took off 2 bases at V and 4 bases at J, with 7 bases between the two ends. The CDR3 here is CASSIRPADTQYF. DNA for the CDR3: TGTGCCAGTAGTATAAGACCGGCAGATACGCAGTATTTT.

This clonotype was recorded once. At one boundary the junction diverges from the germline segment, which might be a read error. For the CDR3, the DNA is TGCGCCAGCAGCCCGGGACTACTGCTCGCAGATACGCAGTATTTT. It yields the protein CASSPGLLLADTQYF. The chain joins TRBV5-6 to TRBJ2-3; TRBD2 matches at 7 bases. There are 15 residues in the CDR3. Germline-derived CDR1 and CDR2 are SGHDT and YYEEEE.

The table lists this clonotype with many counts. This chain connects TRBV19 to TRBJ1-6; the D is unclear. Germline V CDR1 and CDR2: LNHDA, SQIVND (reference sequence). V lost 3 bases and J lost 7, with 16 bases in between. This CDR3 region has 16 residues. The CDR3 nucleotides read TGTGCCAGTAGTATTCAAAATGGCGTGGGGAATTCACCCCTCCACTTT. The encoded protein is CASSIQNGVGNSPLHF.

This clonotype appeared a few times. The chain carries TRBV19 and TRBJ2-1, with 16 bases that match TRBD2. CDR3 length equals 19 residues. Germline V CDR1 and CDR2: LNHDA, SQIVND (reference sequence). The trim removed 3 bases at V and 3 bases at J, leaving 8 bases unmatched. CDR3 sequence reads: CASSISGTSGGAGYNEQFF. The CDR3 DNA reads TGTGCCAGTAGTATCTCCGGGACTAGCGGGGGGGCCGGCTACAATGAGCAGTTCTTC.

The gene calls are TRBV12-3 or TRBV12-4 and TRBJ2-2, with 12 bases fitting TRBD1. This CDR3 is built from 14 residues. Trimming took 6 bases from V and 5 from J; bases not matched to a gene: 1. This CDR3 reads CASRGQGATGELFF. The CDR3 coding sequence is TGTGCCAGCAGGGGACAGGGGGCTACCGGGGAGCTGTTTTTT.

V is TRBV29-1 and J is TRBJ2-1; 8 bases agree with TRBD1. This CDR3 is 12 amino acids long. J was trimmed by 5 bases and V by 7 bases; bases with no gene match: 4. Germline assignment: CDR1 SQVTM and CDR2 ANQGSEA. The CDR3 reads CSALGQDNEQFF. In nucleotides, the CDR3 is TGCAGCGCATTGGGACAGGACAATGAGCAGTTCTTC.

The chain combines TRBV4-2 with TRBJ1-3, with a tentative D call TRBD1 (5 bases). The CDR3 has 15 amino acids. Germline lookup yields CDR1 LGHNA and CDR2 YNFKEQ. The V end was cut by 4 bases, the J end by 4 bases, with 14 bases between. The chain's CDR3 is CASSLGEGFGNTIYF. DNA of the CDR3: TGTGCCAGCAGCCTCGGGGAGGGGTTCGGAAACACCATATATTTT.

This chain uses TRBV27 with TRBJ2-3; 7 bases are shared with TRBD1. CDR3 length: 16 residues. Trimming at V came to 0 bases and at J to 3 bases, leaving 6 bases not matched to a gene. CDR1 and CDR2 (germline): MNHEY, SMNVEV (reference sequence). The CDR3 DNA is TGTGCCAGCAGTTTATCGGAAGGGGGCGAAACAGATACGCAGTATTTT. It codes for CASSLSEGGETDTQYF.

This clonotype is labeled as medium-sized. This chain uses TRBV5-4 with TRBJ2-2; unclear D gene. The CDR3 has 14 amino acids. Germline-derived CDR1 and CDR2 are SGHNT and YYREEE (reference sequence). Trimming took 5 bases from V and 1 from J, leaving 9 bases between them. The CDR3 DNA reads as TGTGCCAGCAGTCCGGACGGGAACACCGGGGAGCTGTTTTTT. As protein: CASSPDGNTGELFF.

The V call is TRBV5-1, the J call TRBJ1-2; D is ambiguous. The germline V gene has CDR1 SGHRS and CDR2 YFSETQ. V was shortened by 4 bases and J by 5 bases, with 18 bases between the two germline ends. The CDR3 is 15 residues long. The CDR3 reads CASSPTTHMGYGYTF. DNA of the CDR3: TGCGCCAGCAGCCCCACAACTCACATGGGGTATGGCTACACCTTC. Full variable domain (outside the CDR3, taken from reference TRBV5-1 and TRBJ1-2): KAGVTQTPRYLIKTRGQQVTLSCSPISGHRSVSWYQQTPGQGLQFLFEYFSETQRNKGNFPGRFSGRQFSNSRSEMNVSTLELGDSALYLCASSPTTHMGYGYTFGSGTRLTVV.

This clonotype was counted a few times. V usage is TRBV6-2 or TRBV6-3 and J usage is TRBJ2-7; D unresolved. CDR3 length: 15 residues. Trimming left V 0 bases short and J 3 bases short, with 12 bases between. Germline CDR1 MNHEY, CDR2 SVGEGT. Written as DNA, the CDR3 is TGTGCCAGCAGTTACTCGGAGCATTCTCGCTACGAGCAGTACTTC. This encodes CASSYSEHSRYEQYF.